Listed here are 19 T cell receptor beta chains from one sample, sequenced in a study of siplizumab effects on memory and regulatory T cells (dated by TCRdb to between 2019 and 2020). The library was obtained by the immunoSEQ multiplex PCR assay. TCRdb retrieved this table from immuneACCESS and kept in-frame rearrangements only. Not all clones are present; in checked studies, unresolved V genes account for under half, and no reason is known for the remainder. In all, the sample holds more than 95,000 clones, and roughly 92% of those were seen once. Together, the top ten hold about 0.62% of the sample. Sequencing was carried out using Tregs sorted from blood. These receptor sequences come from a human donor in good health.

The DNA of the CDR3 is TGTGCCAGCTCACCATCGAAAGCCATGAACACTGAAGCTTTCTTT. Translating gives CASSPSKAMNTEAFF. The chain links TRBV18 to TRBJ1-1; no clear D gene. The germline gives CDR1 KGHSH, CDR2 LQKENI. With 2 bases removed from V and 0 bases from J, the gap between germline ends came to 10 bases. There are 15 residues in the CDR3.

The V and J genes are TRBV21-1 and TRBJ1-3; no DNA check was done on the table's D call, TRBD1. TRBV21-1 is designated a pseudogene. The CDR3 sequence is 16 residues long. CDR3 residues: CASSKEGASSGNTIYF. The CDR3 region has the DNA TGTGCCAGCAGCAAAGAGGGGGCAAGCTCTGGAAACACCATATATTTT.

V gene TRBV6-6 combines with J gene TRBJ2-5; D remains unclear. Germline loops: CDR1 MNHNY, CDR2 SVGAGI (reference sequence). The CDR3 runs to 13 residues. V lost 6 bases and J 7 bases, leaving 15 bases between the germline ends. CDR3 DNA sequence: TGTGCCAGCAGAGCGACTGGATTCGCGACCCAGTACTTC. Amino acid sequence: CASRATGFATQYF.

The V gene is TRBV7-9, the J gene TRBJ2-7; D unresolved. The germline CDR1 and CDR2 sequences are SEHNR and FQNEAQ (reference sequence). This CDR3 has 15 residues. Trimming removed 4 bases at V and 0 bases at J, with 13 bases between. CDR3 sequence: CASSSTSRNSYEQYF. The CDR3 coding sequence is TGTGCCAGCAGCTCTACGTCCAGAAACTCCTACGAGCAGTACTTC.

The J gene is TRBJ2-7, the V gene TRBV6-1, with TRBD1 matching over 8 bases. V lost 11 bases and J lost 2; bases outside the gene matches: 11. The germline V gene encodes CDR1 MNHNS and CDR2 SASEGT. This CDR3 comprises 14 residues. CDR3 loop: CAVAGGTGPYEQYF. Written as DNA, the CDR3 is TGTGCCGTAGCAGGTGGGACAGGCCCCTACGAGCAGTACTTC.

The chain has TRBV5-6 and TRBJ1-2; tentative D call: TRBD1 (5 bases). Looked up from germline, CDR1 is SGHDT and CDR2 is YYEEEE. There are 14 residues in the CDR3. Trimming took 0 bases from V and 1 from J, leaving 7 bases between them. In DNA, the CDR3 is TGTGCCAGCAGCTTGGACAGGATTAACTATGGCTACACCTTC. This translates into CASSLDRINYGYTF.

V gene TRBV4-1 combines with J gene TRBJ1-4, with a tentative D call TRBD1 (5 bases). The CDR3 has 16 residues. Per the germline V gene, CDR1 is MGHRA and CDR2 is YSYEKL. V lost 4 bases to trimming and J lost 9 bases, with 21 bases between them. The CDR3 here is CASSPIGGRDMKKLFF. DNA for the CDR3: TGCGCCAGCAGCCCTATTGGCGGCAGGGATATGAAAAAACTGTTTTTT.

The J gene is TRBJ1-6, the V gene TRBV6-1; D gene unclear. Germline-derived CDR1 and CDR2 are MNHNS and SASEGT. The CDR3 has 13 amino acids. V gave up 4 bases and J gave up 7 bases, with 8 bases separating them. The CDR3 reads CASSVQPNSPLHF. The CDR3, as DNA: TGTGCCAGCAGTGTGCAGCCCAATTCACCCCTCCACTTT.

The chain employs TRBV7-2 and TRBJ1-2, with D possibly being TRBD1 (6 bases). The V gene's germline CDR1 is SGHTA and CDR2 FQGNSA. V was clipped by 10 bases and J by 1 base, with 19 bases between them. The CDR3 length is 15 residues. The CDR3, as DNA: TGTGCCACCAAGACACAGGGAGCTCTTAACTATGGCTACACCTTC. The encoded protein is CATKTQGALNYGYTF.

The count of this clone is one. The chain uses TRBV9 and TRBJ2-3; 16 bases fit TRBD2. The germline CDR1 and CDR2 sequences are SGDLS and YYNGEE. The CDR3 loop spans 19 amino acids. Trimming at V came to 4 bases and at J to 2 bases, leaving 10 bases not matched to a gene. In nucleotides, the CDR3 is TGTGCCAGCAGCACTCACCCGGGACTAGCGGGAGGGATCACAGATACGCAGTATTTT. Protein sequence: CASSTHPGLAGGITDTQYF.

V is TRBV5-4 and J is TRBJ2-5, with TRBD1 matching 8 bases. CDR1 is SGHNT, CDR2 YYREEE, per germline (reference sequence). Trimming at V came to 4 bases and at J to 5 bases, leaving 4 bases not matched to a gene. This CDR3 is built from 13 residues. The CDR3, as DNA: TGTGCCAGCAGCCCGGGACAGGAGGAGACCCAGTACTTC. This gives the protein CASSPGQEETQYF.

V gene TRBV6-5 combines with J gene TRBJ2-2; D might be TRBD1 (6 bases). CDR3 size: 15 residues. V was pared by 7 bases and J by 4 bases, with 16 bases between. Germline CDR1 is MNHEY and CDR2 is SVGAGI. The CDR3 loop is CASTIGNRATGELFF. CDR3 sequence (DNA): TGTGCCAGCACCATAGGGAACAGGGCCACCGGGGAGCTGTTTTTT.

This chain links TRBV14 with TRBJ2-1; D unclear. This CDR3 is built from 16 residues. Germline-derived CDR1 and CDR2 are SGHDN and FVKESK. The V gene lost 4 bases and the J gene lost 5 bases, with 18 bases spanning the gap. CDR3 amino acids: CASSRPGPFTDNEQFF. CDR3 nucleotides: TGTGCCAGCAGCCGGCCTGGGCCCTTCACGGACAATGAGCAGTTCTTC.

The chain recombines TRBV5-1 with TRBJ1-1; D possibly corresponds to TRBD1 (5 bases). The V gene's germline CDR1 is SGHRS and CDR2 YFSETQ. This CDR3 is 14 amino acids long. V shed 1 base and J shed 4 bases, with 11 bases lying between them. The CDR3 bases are TGCGCCAGCAGCTTGTACGGGGGAGGCACTGAAGCTTTCTTT. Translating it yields CASSLYGGGTEAFF.

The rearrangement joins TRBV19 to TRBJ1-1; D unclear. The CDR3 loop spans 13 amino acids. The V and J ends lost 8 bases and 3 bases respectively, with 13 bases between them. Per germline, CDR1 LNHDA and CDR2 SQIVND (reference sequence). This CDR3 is CASSTLQYTEAFF. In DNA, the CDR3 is TGTGCCAGTTCCACCTTACAGTACACTGAAGCTTTCTTT.

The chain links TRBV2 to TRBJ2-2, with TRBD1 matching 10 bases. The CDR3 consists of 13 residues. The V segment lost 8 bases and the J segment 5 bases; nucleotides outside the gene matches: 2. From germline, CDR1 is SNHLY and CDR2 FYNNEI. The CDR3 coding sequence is TGTGCCAGCGGACAGGGGGGAACCGGGGAGCTGTTTTTT. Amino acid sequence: CASGQGGTGELFF.

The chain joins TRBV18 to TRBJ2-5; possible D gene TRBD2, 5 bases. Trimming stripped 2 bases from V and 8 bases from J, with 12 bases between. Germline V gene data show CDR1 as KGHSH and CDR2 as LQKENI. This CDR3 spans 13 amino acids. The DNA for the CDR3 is TGTGCCAGCTCACCAACGGCGGGCTTAACCCAGTACTTC. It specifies CASSPTAGLTQYF.

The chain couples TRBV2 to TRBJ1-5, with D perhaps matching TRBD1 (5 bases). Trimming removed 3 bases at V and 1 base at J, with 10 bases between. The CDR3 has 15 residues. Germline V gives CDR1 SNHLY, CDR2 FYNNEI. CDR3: CASSDGGLSNQPQHF. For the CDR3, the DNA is TGTGCCAGCAGTGACGGGGGATTAAGCAATCAGCCCCAGCATTTT.

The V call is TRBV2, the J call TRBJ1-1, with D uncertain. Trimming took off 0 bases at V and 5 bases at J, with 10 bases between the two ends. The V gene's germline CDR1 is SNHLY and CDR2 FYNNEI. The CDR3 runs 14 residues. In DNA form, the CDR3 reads TGTGCCAGCAGTGAAGCGCTTAGGAAAACTGAAGCTTTCTTT. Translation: CASSEALRKTEAFF. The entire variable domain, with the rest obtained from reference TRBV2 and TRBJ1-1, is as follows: EPEVTQTPSHQVTQMGQEVILRCVPISNHLYFYWYRQILGQKVEFLVSFYNNEISEKSEIFDDQFSVERPDGSNFTLKIRSTKLEDSAMYFCASSEALRKTEAFFGQGTRLTVV.